Below, 32 T cell receptor beta chains from the same sample are listed, as sequenced in a study of blood T cell repertoires in COVID-19 (dated by TCRdb to 2018 to 2020). The library came from the immunoSEQ multiplex PCR assay. The table comes from immuneACCESS by way of TCRdb, which keeps in-frame sequences with V and J called. Part of the clones is missing from these tables; in studies checked, under half for an unresolved V gene and the rest for unknown reasons. In this sample the table shows about 160,000 clones, more than 60% of which occur a single time. The ten largest clones capture roughly 7.5% of the sample. The source material was peripheral blood. These receptors all stem from a man aged 55 to 70 with acute or convalescent COVID-19.

The rearrangement joins TRBV4-3 to TRBJ1-5, with TRBD1 as a possible D gene (6 bases). Deletions cut 6 bases from V and 3 bases from J, with 15 bases between. This CDR3 comprises 15 residues. CDR1 and CDR2 (germline): LGHNA, YSLEER. Here the CDR3 DNA reads TGCGCCAGCAGGCAGAACAGGGACCTCAATCAGCCCCAGCATTTT. This gives the protein CASRQNRDLNQPQHF.

The V call is TRBV6-5, the J call TRBJ1-2; 9 bases match TRBD1. CDR1 is MNHEY and CDR2 is SVGAGI in the germline V gene. The CDR3 loop spans 16 amino acids. The trim removed 3 bases at V and 2 bases at J, leaving 7 bases unmatched. The CDR3: CASSYSGQGPNYGYTF. For the CDR3, the DNA is TGTGCCAGCAGTTATAGTGGACAGGGGCCAAACTATGGCTACACCTTC.

The V call is TRBV7-9, the J call TRBJ2-3, with D unclear. The CDR3 contains 17 residues. The germline CDR1 and CDR2 sequences are SEHNR and FQNEAQ (reference sequence). Trimming stripped 1 base from V and 4 bases from J, with 18 bases between. CDR3 nucleotides: TGTGCCAGCAGCTTAGACACGTTTCCGGGTTGGGCAGATACGCAGTATTTT. Residues: CASSLDTFPGWADTQYF.

The chain links TRBV27 to TRBJ2-2; tentative D call: TRBD2 (6 bases). Germline lookup yields CDR1 MNHEY and CDR2 SMNVEV (reference sequence). V gave up 6 bases and J gave up 3 bases, with 14 bases separating them. There are 15 residues in the CDR3. The CDR3 nucleotides read TGTGCCAGCAGAAGTAACGGGGGTTACACCGGGGAGCTGTTTTTT. It encodes CASRSNGGYTGELFF.

The CDR3 DNA is TGTGCCAGCAGCGAGGACAGGCCCCCAGGCGAGCAGTACTTC. This codes for CASSEDRPPGEQYF. The V call is TRBV7-2, the J call TRBJ2-7; the match to TRBD1 covers 7 bases. Germline-derived CDR1 and CDR2 are SGHTA and FQGNSA. The V gene end was trimmed by 5 bases and the J gene end by 6 bases; junction bases not matched to a gene: 10. The CDR3 sequence is 14 residues long.

This clone has only one observation. The J gene is TRBJ1-5, the V gene TRBV5-6; D gene uncertain. V was clipped by 2 bases and J by 1 base, with 7 bases between them. The germline V gene encodes CDR1 SGHDT and CDR2 YYEEEE. The CDR3 has 14 residues. CDR3 amino acids: CASSFIRSNQPQHF. The CDR3 nucleotides read TGTGCCAGCAGCTTCATCCGGAGCAATCAGCCCCAGCATTTT.

This sequence joins TRBV7-8 and TRBJ1-5; tentative D call: TRBD1 (6 bases). Trimming removed 5 bases at V and 0 bases at J, with 11 bases between. Germline V lookup: CDR1 SGHVS, CDR2 FQNEAQ. This CDR3 contains 15 residues. CDR3 in DNA: TGTGCCAGCAGCCCACAGGGTTATAGCAATCAGCCCCAGCATTTT. Residues: CASSPQGYSNQPQHF.

V gene TRBV6-5 combines with J gene TRBJ1-1, with a possible D match to TRBD1 (5 bases). The CDR3 spans 13 residues. The germline V gene encodes CDR1 MNHEY and CDR2 SVGAGI. Trimming cost V 7 bases and J 5 bases, with 14 bases left between them. DNA for the CDR3: TGTGCCAGCACTAGGGAGGGGAGAACTGAAGCTTTCTTT. Translation: CASTREGRTEAFF.

The chain is built from TRBV6-2 or TRBV6-3 and TRBJ1-1, with 9 bases that match TRBD1. The CDR3 runs to 15 residues. V lost 5 bases and J lost 5; bases outside the gene matches: 9. Germline loops: CDR1 MNHEY, CDR2 SVGEGT. CDR3 amino acids: CASSQPLGTGTEAFF. CDR3 sequence (DNA): TGTGCCAGCAGTCAACCCCTCGGGACAGGGACTGAAGCTTTCTTT.

The chain employs TRBV6-6 and TRBJ1-4, with TRBD1 matching over 8 bases. The germline CDR1 and CDR2 sequences are MNHNY and SVGAGI (reference sequence). With 6 bases clipped from V and 8 bases from J, the junction kept 8 bases outside the gene matches. This CDR3 contains 14 residues. CDR3 protein: CASRVGQGREKLFF. In DNA, the CDR3 is TGTGCCAGCAGGGTAGGACAGGGACGCGAAAAACTGTTTTTT.

The CDR3 protein is CASRQPNTEAFF. For the CDR3, the DNA is TGTGCCAGTAGACAGCCGAACACTGAAGCTTTCTTT. This chain links TRBV19 with TRBJ1-1, with D unclear. CDR3 length: 12 amino acids. The V end was cut by 6 bases, the J end by 1 base, with 6 bases between. Germline CDR1 is LNHDA and CDR2 is SQIVND (reference sequence). Variable domain in full (rest from reference TRBV19 and TRBJ1-1): DGGITQSPKYLFRKEGQNVTLSCEQNLNHDAMYWYRQDPGQGLRLIYYSQIVNDFQKGDIAEGYSVSREKKESFPLTVTSAQKNPTAFYLCASRQPNTEAFFGQGTRLTVV.

The chain has TRBV24-1 and TRBJ2-2; the match to TRBD1 covers 8 bases. The CDR3 runs 18 residues. Trimming took 0 bases from V and 4 from J; bases not matched to a gene: 9. Germline CDR1 is KGHDR and CDR2 is SFDVKD. The CDR3 sequence: CATSDLVQGVDRTGELFF. The CDR3 DNA reads TGTGCCACCAGTGATTTGGTACAGGGGGTTGATCGCACCGGGGAGCTGTTTTTT.

This clone was found a few times. This chain joins TRBV5-1 and TRBJ1-1; 8 bases line up with TRBD1. Germline CDR1 reads SGHRS; CDR2 reads YFSETQ. The CDR3 spans 16 residues. Germline trimming cut 4 bases from V and 5 bases from J; bases unmatched to any gene: 13. CDR3 sequence reads: CASSPVDGQGGTEAFF. The CDR3 DNA is TGCGCCAGCAGCCCAGTAGACGGACAGGGAGGGACTGAAGCTTTCTTT. Filled out from reference TRBV5-1 and TRBJ1-1, the complete variable domain reads KAGVTQTPRYLIKTRGQQVTLSCSPISGHRSVSWYQQTPGQGLQFLFEYFSETQRNKGNFPGRFSGRQFSNSRSEMNVSTLELGDSALYLCASSPVDGQGGTEAFFGQGTRLTVV.

This clone was found once. The chain joins TRBV3-1 (or the pseudogene TRBV3-2) to TRBJ1-2, with 8 positions matching TRBD1. Trimming cost V 1 base and J 5 bases; bases outside gene matches: 12. Germline values: CDR1 LGHDT, CDR2 YNNKEL (reference sequence). The CDR3 is made up of 17 amino acids. CDR3: CASSQVRQGRLGYGYTF. As DNA, the CDR3 is TGTGCCAGCAGCCAAGTTAGACAGGGGAGGTTAGGATATGGCTACACCTTC.

The sample holds a few counts of this clone. The chain couples TRBV29-1 to TRBJ1-5; TRBD1 agrees at 8 bases. The CDR3 has 13 amino acids. V lost 4 bases and J lost 6; bases outside the gene matches: 5. Looked up from germline, CDR1 is SQVTM and CDR2 is ANQGSEA. CDR3 region: CSVVGQGGQPQHF. The CDR3 nucleotides read TGCAGCGTTGTTGGACAGGGAGGTCAGCCCCAGCATTTT.

This chain joins TRBV9 and TRBJ2-1, with D perhaps TRBD1 (6 bases). CDR3 length: 14 amino acids. The V gene lost 3 bases and the J gene lost 6 bases, with 13 bases spanning the gap. CDR1 SGDLS and CDR2 YYNGEE come from the germline V gene. This CDR3 is CASSGRTDLNEQFF. The CDR3 DNA follows: TGTGCCAGCAGCGGACGGACAGACCTCAATGAGCAGTTCTTC.

The chain links TRBV23-1 to TRBJ2-3; 8 bases match TRBD1. TRBV23-1 is an ORF; its function is uncertain. The J segment lost 1 base and the V segment lost 0 bases, leaving 12 bases of the junction unmatched. This CDR3 contains 19 residues. CDR3 protein: CASSQSFRAGGFGTDTQYF. CDR3 in DNA: TGCGCCAGCAGTCAATCATTTAGGGCAGGGGGCTTCGGCACAGATACGCAGTATTTT.

The CDR3 sequence is CASSVAGTSNHEQFF. CDR3 DNA sequence: TGTGCCAGCAGCGTGGCGGGGACTAGCAATCATGAGCAGTTCTTC. The chain carries TRBV9 and TRBJ2-1, with 9 bases lining up with TRBD2. The germline V gene has CDR1 SGDLS and CDR2 YYNGEE. This CDR3 region has 15 residues. The ends lost 2 bases at V and 8 bases at J; junction bases unmatched: 8.

V and J are TRBV5-1 and TRBJ2-1; TRBD2 is a possible D gene (5 bases). The V gene's germline CDR1 is SGHRS and CDR2 YFSETQ. The germline V and J ends were trimmed by 2 bases and 2 bases, with 11 bases remaining between them. This CDR3 has 15 residues. In DNA form, the CDR3 reads TGCGCCAGCAGCTTTAGCGTGGATACCTACAATGAGCAGTTCTTC. Translation gives CASSFSVDTYNEQFF.

The chain has TRBV29-1 and TRBJ2-1; 12 bases agree with TRBD2. With V trimmed by 7 bases and J by 3 bases, 13 bases remained unmatched. This CDR3 has 17 residues. The germline V gene has CDR1 SQVTM and CDR2 ANQGSEA. CDR3 nucleotide sequence: TGCAGCGCCCGTCGGCCTAGCGGGGGGGTTGGCTACAATGAGCAGTTCTTC. This gives the protein CSARRPSGGVGYNEQFF.

This clone has a single count. The V gene is TRBV6-6, the J gene TRBJ1-2, with D possibly being TRBD1 (6 bases). The CDR3 has 13 residues. Germline V gene data show CDR1 as MNHNY and CDR2 as SVGAGI (reference sequence). The ends were cut back, 6 bases at V and 6 bases at J, with 14 bases in the middle. CDR3 sequence (DNA): TGTGCCAGCAGCCGTGGACAGCTCGATGGCTACACCTTC. Its translation: CASSRGQLDGYTF.

The sample holds a few counts of this clone. Other nucleotide sequences in the sample specify the same CDR3. The chain recombines TRBV3-1 (or the pseudogene TRBV3-2) with TRBJ2-7; D ambiguous. Per the germline V gene, CDR1 is LGHDT and CDR2 is YNNKEL (reference sequence). The CDR3 is 12 residues long. V gave up 1 base and J gave up 3 bases, with 4 bases separating them. CDR3 region: CASSQVVYEQYF. The CDR3 nucleotides read TGTGCCAGCAGCCAAGTAGTCTACGAGCAGTACTTC.

J is TRBJ2-7 and V is TRBV18, with D possibly matching TRBD2 (6 bases). Trimming removed 3 bases at V and 0 bases at J, with 15 bases between. The germline V gene encodes CDR1 KGHSH and CDR2 LQKENI. This CDR3 contains 16 residues. The CDR3 loop is CASSPRAGSSSYEQYF. The CDR3 region has the DNA TGTGCCAGCTCACCCCGGGCGGGGTCGAGCTCCTACGAGCAGTACTTC.

V usage is TRBV7-3 and J usage is TRBJ2-2; D is unresolved. The CDR3 sequence is 14 residues long. Germline lookup yields CDR1 SGHTA and CDR2 FQGTGA. Deletions cut 1 base from V and 7 bases from J, with 10 bases between. The CDR3 nucleotides read TGTGCCAGCAGCTTAAGTTCGGTGGTCGGGGAGCTGTTTTTT. It codes for CASSLSSVVGELFF. The whole variable domain, remainder taken from reference TRBV7-3 and TRBJ2-2, is GAGVSQTPSNKVTEKGKYVELRCDPISGHTALYWYRQSLGQGPEFLIYFQGTGAADDSGLPNDRFFAVRPEGSVSTLKIQRTERGDSAVYLCASSLSSVVGELFFGEGSRLTVL.

For the CDR3, the DNA is TGTGCCAGCAGCCTATTAGGGGCGTCAGAAGCTTTCTTT. Translated: CASSLLGASEAFF. V gene TRBV3-1 (or the pseudogene TRBV3-2) combines with J gene TRBJ1-1; perhaps TRBD1 as D (5 bases). CDR1 and CDR2 (germline): LGHDT, YNNKEL (reference sequence). The CDR3 loop spans 13 amino acids. The V and J ends lost 4 bases and 8 bases respectively, with 14 bases between them.

J is TRBJ1-1 and V is TRBV19; 8 positions match TRBD1. Per the germline V gene, CDR1 is LNHDA and CDR2 is SQIVND (reference sequence). The CDR3 is 13 amino acids. The V gene end was trimmed by 6 bases and the J gene end by 7 bases; junction bases not matched to a gene: 7. CDR3 nucleotide sequence: TGTGCCAGTAGCAGACAGGGGTATTATGAAGCTTTCTTT. The encoded protein is CASSRQGYYEAFF.

This chain uses TRBV19 with TRBJ2-5; TRBD2 matches at 7 bases. The germline gives CDR1 LNHDA, CDR2 SQIVND (reference sequence). Unmatched junction bases numbered 12, after V lost 2 bases and J lost 6 bases. The length of the CDR3 is 16 residues. The CDR3 region has the DNA TGTGCCAGTAGTATACCTGGGGCAGCGGGGCAGAAGACCCAGTACTTC. It specifies CASSIPGAAGQKTQYF.

V usage is TRBV27 and J usage is TRBJ2-3; perhaps TRBD2 as D (6 bases). CDR1 is MNHEY, CDR2 SMNVEV, per germline (reference sequence). The CDR3 extends over 16 amino acids. V was cut by 7 bases and J by 0 bases, with 17 bases left in between. CDR3 sequence reads: CASTTLGGSSTDTQYF. The DNA of the CDR3 is TGTGCCAGCACCACCTTGGGGGGATCAAGCACAGATACGCAGTATTTT.

This clone was recorded only once. At one of its ends the junction is not consistent with the germline gene, which may arise from a read error. CDR3 protein: CATSHEQLNQPQHF. CDR3 bases: TGTGCCACCAGTCACGAGCAACTTAATCAGCCCCAGCATTTT. The chain uses TRBV10-3 and TRBJ1-5; D remains unclear. This CDR3 is built from 14 residues. Germline CDR1 reads ENHRY; CDR2 reads SYGVKD.

The V gene is TRBV7-3, the J gene TRBJ2-1; 8 nucleotides match TRBD1. Germline V gives CDR1 SGHTA, CDR2 FQGTGA. Unmatched junction bases numbered 18, after V lost 8 bases and J lost 9 bases. The CDR3 length is 16 residues. The CDR3 protein is CASGTGQRISSSEQFF. CDR3 coding DNA: TGTGCCAGCGGGACAGGACAGAGAATTAGTAGTAGTGAGCAGTTCTTC.

This chain links TRBV6-2 or TRBV6-3 with TRBJ1-2, with D tentatively TRBD1 (6 bases). The V and J ends lost 6 bases and 8 bases respectively, with 13 bases between them. The CDR3 runs 12 residues. CDR1 MNHEY and CDR2 SVGEGT come from the germline V gene. The DNA for the CDR3 is TGTGCCAGCAGCGGGGGCGCACGAGGCTACACCTTC. It translates to CASSGGARGYTF.

This chain joins TRBV6-2 or TRBV6-3 and TRBJ1-1; D is perhaps TRBD1 (6 bases). CDR3 length equals 13 residues. The V and J ends lost 2 bases and 7 bases respectively, with 11 bases between them. The V gene's germline CDR1 is MNHEY and CDR2 SVGEGT. CDR3 region: CASSYGGQFEAFF. CDR3 nucleotides: TGTGCCAGCAGTTACGGCGGACAGTTTGAAGCTTTCTTT.